These 32 T cell receptor beta chains share one sample of origin, sequenced in a study of cytomegalovirus exposure and HLA in healthy donors. Amplification used 60 Vbeta primers and 13 Jbeta primers. Sequencing was performed with immunoSEQ multiplex PCR; in TCRdb, only in-frame clones are kept and a portion is missing. This table holds 65,000 to 85,000 clones. The sample was PBMCs. The receptors come from a female donor in good health and CMV-seropositive.

This chain joins TRBV18 and TRBJ1-1; TRBD1 matches 8 bases. This CDR3 region has 14 residues. Looked up from germline, CDR1 is KGHSH and CDR2 is LQKENI. Losses at the gene ends were 3 bases for V and 4 bases for J; bases not matched to a gene: 4. The CDR3 DNA is TGTGCCAGCTCACCGGACAGGGAAGGCACTGAAGCTTTCTTT. Translation: CASSPDREGTEAFF.

This rearrangement joins TRBV4-1 to TRBJ1-1, with 8 positions matching TRBD1. This CDR3 region has 15 residues. Germline V gives CDR1 MGHRA, CDR2 YSYEKL. V shed 2 bases and J 2 bases; nucleotides not matched to a gene: 4. The CDR3 nucleotides are TGCGCCAGCAGCCAACTGGACAGGGACAACACTGAAGCTTTCTTT. This gives the protein CASSQLDRDNTEAFF.

The chain joins TRBV18 to TRBJ1-1; 8 positions match TRBD1. This CDR3 region has 19 residues. CDR1 and CDR2 from the germline V gene are KGHSH and LQKENI. V shed 6 bases and J 4 bases; nucleotides not matched to a gene: 22. CDR3 amino acids: CASSHQRYGTGGEVTEAFF. For the CDR3, the DNA is TGTGCCAGCTCCCACCAGAGGTATGGCACAGGGGGGGAGGTCACTGAAGCTTTCTTT. The full variable domain, with the rest looked up from reference TRBV18 and TRBJ1-1, is NAGVMQNPRHLVRRRGQEARLRCSPMKGHSHVYWYRQLPEEGLKFMVYLQKENIIDESGMPKERFSAEFPKEGPSILRIQQVVRGDSAAYFCASSHQRYGTGGEVTEAFFGQGTRLTVV.

The V and J genes are TRBV7-2 and TRBJ1-6, with 8 bases that match TRBD1. This CDR3 is built from 17 residues. The germline V gene encodes CDR1 SGHTA and CDR2 FQGNSA. The V segment lost 6 bases and the J segment 0 bases; nucleotides outside the gene matches: 7. Here the CDR3 DNA reads TGTGCCAGCAGTCCAGGGGGCAAGAGCTCCTATAATTCACCCCTCCACTTT. This gives the protein CASSPGGKSSYNSPLHF. The full variable domain, its missing parts supplied by reference TRBV7-2 and TRBJ1-6, is GAGVSQSPSNKVTEKGKDVELRCDPISGHTALYWYRQSLGQGLEFLIYFQGNSAPDKSGLPSDRFSAERTGGSVSTLTIQRTQQEDSAVYLCASSPGGKSSYNSPLHFGNGTRLTVT.

The CDR3 sequence: CASSPTASVLTF. The DNA of the CDR3 is TGTGCCAGCAGCCCGACTGCGTCGGTCCTGACTTTC. The V and J genes are TRBV5-4 and TRBJ2-6; D remains unclear. V dropped 4 bases and J dropped 13 bases, with 12 bases sitting between them. This CDR3 spans 12 amino acids. Germline V CDR1 and CDR2: SGHNT, YYREEE (reference sequence).

This chain joins TRBV7-2 and TRBJ1-1, with D perhaps TRBD1 (5 bases). CDR3 size: 16 residues. The germline V gene encodes CDR1 SGHTA and CDR2 FQGNSA. Trimming removed 0 bases from V and 3 bases from J, with 14 bases in between. Here the CDR3 reads CASSLASRWGDTEAFF. DNA for the CDR3: TGTGCCAGCAGCTTAGCTTCCCGATGGGGGGACACTGAAGCTTTCTTT.

This sequence joins TRBV29-1 and TRBJ2-1, with unresolved D. The ends were cut back, 5 bases at V and 5 bases at J, with 7 bases in the middle. From germline, CDR1 is SQVTM and CDR2 ANQGSEA. CDR3 size: 11 residues. In DNA form, the CDR3 reads TGCAGCGTTCCAGGTGACAATGAGCAGTTCTTC. Its translation: CSVPGDNEQFF.

This chain joins TRBV28 and TRBJ1-2; 9 nucleotides line up with TRBD1. The V segment lost 5 bases and the J segment 8 bases; nucleotides outside the gene matches: 12. The CDR3 covers 15 residues. Germline V lookup: CDR1 MDHEN, CDR2 SYDVKM. This chain's CDR3 is CASSPRTGAVAGYTF. CDR3 coding DNA: TGTGCCAGCAGTCCCCGGACAGGGGCCGTCGCGGGCTACACCTTC.

V and J are TRBV4-3 and TRBJ2-1; 8 positions agree with TRBD2. The trim removed 0 bases at V and 1 base at J, leaving 8 bases unmatched. In germline, CDR1 is LGHNA, CDR2 YSLEER. The CDR3 is 18 residues long. This chain's CDR3 is CASSQDGDSGESYNEQFF. CDR3 bases: TGCGCCAGCAGCCAAGACGGGGATAGCGGGGAATCCTACAATGAGCAGTTCTTC.

The V and J genes are TRBV4-1 and TRBJ1-3; possibly TRBD1 for D (6 bases). CDR3 length: 17 amino acids. V was clipped by 0 bases and J by 4 bases, with 16 bases between them. Looked up from germline, CDR1 is MGHRA and CDR2 is YSYEKL. CDR3: CASSQDGHSGVGNTIYF. CDR3 DNA: TGCGCCAGCAGCCAAGATGGACATTCAGGGGTCGGAAACACCATATATTTT.

The chain combines TRBV6-5 with TRBJ1-1; 10 nucleotides agree with TRBD1. The CDR3 sequence is 12 residues long. J lost 4 bases, V lost 10 bases, and 3 bases had no gene match. Germline values: CDR1 MNHEY, CDR2 SVGAGI. The CDR3 coding sequence is TGTGCCACCCGGACAGGGGGCACTGAAGCTTTCTTT. It encodes CATRTGGTEAFF.

The chain couples TRBV28 to TRBJ1-2, with no clear D. There are 12 residues in the CDR3. Germline CDR1 and CDR2: MDHEN and SYDVKM. V lost 6 bases, J lost 4 bases, and 9 bases lay in between. CDR3 sequence: CASSRLAYGYTF. The CDR3 DNA sequence: TGTGCCAGCAGCAGGCTTGCCTATGGCTACACCTTC.

The chain recombines TRBV7-2 with TRBJ1-2; 9 nucleotides line up with TRBD1. Germline V CDR1 and CDR2: SGHTA, FQGNSA. J gave up 4 bases and V 5 bases, and 11 bases lay outside the gene matches. The CDR3 spans 16 residues. This chain's CDR3 is CASSPGWDRDSYGYTF. The CDR3 bases are TGTGCCAGCAGCCCGGGGTGGGACAGGGATTCCTATGGCTACACCTTC.

This rearrangement joins TRBV7-9 to TRBJ1-4; no clear D. The CDR3 consists of 13 residues. Germline-derived CDR1 and CDR2 are SEHNR and FQNEAQ (reference sequence). Between the trimmed V and J ends, which lost 3 bases and 0 bases, there was a span of 2 bases. The CDR3 spells CASSFTTNEKLFF. CDR3 DNA: TGTGCCAGCAGCTTCACAACTAATGAAAAACTGTTTTTT.

The gene calls are TRBV4-3 and TRBJ2-7; TRBD2 matches 16 bases. The CDR3 is made up of 17 amino acids. Germline V gives CDR1 LGHNA, CDR2 YSLEER. The V gene end was trimmed by 3 bases and the J gene end by 5 bases; junction bases not matched to a gene: 7. The chain's CDR3 is CASSQGLAGGRDHEQYF. CDR3 DNA: TGCGCCAGCAGCCAGGGACTAGCGGGAGGGCGGGACCACGAGCAGTACTTC.

This rearrangement joins TRBV28 to TRBJ2-1; no clear D. The CDR3 has 14 residues. Trimming took off 5 bases at V and 0 bases at J, with 8 bases between the two ends. Germline loops: CDR1 MDHEN, CDR2 SYDVKM. Written as DNA, the CDR3 is TGTGCCAGCAGTCGGAGCAGCTCCTACAATGAGCAGTTCTTC. Its translation is CASSRSSSYNEQFF. Drawing the rest from reference TRBV28 and TRBJ2-1, the complete variable domain is DVKVTQSSRYLVKRTGEKVFLECVQDMDHENMFWYRQDPGLGLRLIYFSYDVKMKEKGDIPEGYSVSREKKERFSLILESASTNQTSMYLCASSRSSSYNEQFFGPGTRLTVL.

V and J are TRBV27 and TRBJ2-1, with 8 bases identical to TRBD2. V shed 7 bases, J shed 5 bases, and the junction held 7 bases outside the gene matches. The CDR3 extends over 14 amino acids. CDR1 and CDR2 from the germline V gene are MNHEY and SMNVEV (reference sequence). CDR3 in amino acids: CASTSGTRDNEQFF. CDR3 nucleotide sequence: TGTGCCAGCACTTCGGGGACTAGGGACAATGAGCAGTTCTTC.

This chain links TRBV30 with TRBJ2-3; D gene ambiguous. This CDR3 contains 14 residues. Germline CDR1 GTSNPN, CDR2 SVGIG (reference sequence). The ends were cut back, 0 bases at V and 1 base at J, with 8 bases in the middle. CDR3 loop: CAWSVGWGTDTQYF. The DNA for the CDR3 is TGTGCCTGGAGTGTCGGGTGGGGCACAGATACGCAGTATTTT.

The chain links TRBV28 to TRBJ2-7; the match to TRBD2 covers 7 bases. V was pared by 3 bases and J by 2 bases, with 10 bases of the junction left unmatched. CDR3 length equals 16 residues. Germline CDR1 and CDR2: MDHEN and SYDVKM. This CDR3 reads CASSFHGLADAYEQYF. The CDR3 nucleotides read TGTGCCAGCAGTTTCCACGGGCTAGCGGATGCCTACGAGCAGTACTTC.

The J gene is TRBJ2-3, the V gene TRBV7-2; perhaps TRBD1 as D (6 bases). V lost 3 bases, J lost 2 bases, and 12 bases lay in between. Germline V gives CDR1 SGHTA, CDR2 FQGNSA. The CDR3 spans 15 residues. The CDR3: CASSFKQGLTDTQYF. The CDR3 DNA is TGTGCCAGCAGCTTTAAACAGGGCCTCACAGATACGCAGTATTTT.

V usage is TRBV30 and J usage is TRBJ1-3; TRBD1 aligns across 7 bases. This CDR3 is built from 14 residues. Germline V gene lookup returns CDR1 GTSNPN and CDR2 SVGIG (reference sequence). Trimming took 4 bases from V and 4 from J; bases not matched to a gene: 7. The CDR3 DNA is TGTGCCTGGACAGGGACAGTCAGGGGAAACACCATATATTTT. It codes for CAWTGTVRGNTIYF. Variable domain in full (rest from reference TRBV30 and TRBJ1-3): SQTIHQWPATLVQPVGSPLSLECTVEGTSNPNLYWYRQAAGRGLQLLFYSVGIGQISSEVPQNLSASRPQDRQFILSSKKLLLSDSGFYLCAWTGTVRGNTIYFGEGSWLTVV.

This chain connects TRBV10-3 to TRBJ1-5; 8 bases match TRBD1. Trimming took 2 bases from V and 4 from J; bases not matched to a gene: 10. The CDR3 covers 17 residues. Germline V gene lookup returns CDR1 ENHRY and CDR2 SYGVKD. This chain's CDR3 is CAISETPSGQGNQPQHF. DNA for the CDR3: TGTGCCATCAGTGAGACCCCAAGTGGACAGGGTAATCAGCCCCAGCATTTT.

The chain uses TRBV5-6 and TRBJ2-5; 10 nucleotides align to TRBD2. This CDR3 region has 15 residues. V dropped 4 bases and J dropped 3; count of bases not matched to a gene: 6. Germline values: CDR1 SGHDT, CDR2 YYEEEE. The DNA for the CDR3 is TGTGCCAGCAGCGAACTAGCGGGAAGCAAAGAGACCCAGTACTTC. Its translation is CASSELAGSKETQYF. Using reference TRBV5-6 and TRBJ2-5 for the parts outside the CDR3, the full variable domain is DAGVTQSPTHLIKTRGQQVTLRCSPKSGHDTVSWYQQALGQGPQFIFQYYEEEERQRGNFPDRFSGHQFPNYSSELNVNALLLGDSALYLCASSELAGSKETQYFGPGTRLLVL.

The chain uses TRBV18 and TRBJ2-2, with D possibly being TRBD1 (5 bases). V dropped 3 bases and J dropped 1 base, with 12 bases sitting between them. CDR3 size: 16 residues. The germline CDR1 and CDR2 sequences are KGHSH and LQKENI. The CDR3 nucleotides are TGTGCCAGCTCACCCTTAGGCGGACAGAACACCGGGGAGCTGTTTTTT. The encoded protein is CASSPLGGQNTGELFF.

The chain is built from TRBV28 and TRBJ1-2; D possibly corresponds to TRBD1 (6 bases). This CDR3 is built from 14 residues. V lost 6 bases to trimming and J lost 4 bases, with 15 bases between them. From germline, CDR1 is MDHEN and CDR2 SYDVKM. For the CDR3, the DNA is TGTGCCAGCAGCAGAGGTCAGGGGAGCTATGGCTACACCTTC. Residues: CASSRGQGSYGYTF.

This chain joins TRBV27 and TRBJ2-7; TRBD2 matches at 9 bases. Trimming cost V 4 bases and J 5 bases; bases outside gene matches: 9. Per germline, CDR1 MNHEY and CDR2 SMNVEV (reference sequence). The CDR3 is 15 amino acids. CDR3 residues: CASSWDSGGVNEQYF. The CDR3 DNA is TGTGCCAGCAGTTGGGATAGCGGGGGCGTGAACGAGCAGTACTTC.

This chain connects TRBV4-3 to TRBJ2-3, with D uncertain. With 5 bases removed from V and 0 bases from J, the gap between germline ends came to 12 bases. The CDR3 loop spans 15 amino acids. CDR1 is LGHNA and CDR2 is YSLEER in the germline V gene. The CDR3 here is CASSRTLTSTDTQYF. The CDR3 DNA reads as TGCGCCAGCAGCAGAACTTTGACTAGCACAGATACGCAGTATTTT.

V and J are TRBV6-5 and TRBJ1-2, with D possibly TRBD1 on 6 matching bases. V lost 4 bases and J lost 4, with 13 bases in between. The CDR3 extends over 14 amino acids. Germline CDR1 MNHEY, CDR2 SVGAGI. DNA for the CDR3: TGTGCCAGCAGTTTCAACAGGGAGGGCTATGGCTACACCTTC. It yields the protein CASSFNREGYGYTF.

The V and J genes are TRBV7-9 and TRBJ1-2; possible D gene TRBD1, 6 bases. The CDR3 spans 15 residues. The V and J ends lost 5 bases and 3 bases respectively, with 16 bases between them. Looked up from germline, CDR1 is SEHNR and CDR2 is FQNEAQ (reference sequence). This CDR3 is CASSTPQGPHYGYTF. CDR3 coding DNA: TGTGCCAGCAGCACGCCCCAGGGGCCCCACTATGGCTACACCTTC.

The chain's CDR3 is CASSDAGQGFLLGYEQYF. The CDR3 DNA sequence: TGTGCCAGCAGTGACGCGGGACAGGGGTTTCTTTTGGGGTACGAGCAGTACTTC. The chain employs TRBV6-4 and TRBJ2-7, with 10 nucleotides matching TRBD1. Germline CDR1 and CDR2: MRHNA and SNTAGT. Trimming removed 2 bases from V and 4 bases from J; junction bases left unmatched: 14. The CDR3 consists of 18 residues.

This chain links TRBV27 with TRBJ1-5; 8 positions agree with TRBD1. V gave up 6 bases and J gave up 2 bases; unmatched junction bases: 3. The CDR3 loop spans 14 amino acids. CDR1 is MNHEY, CDR2 SMNVEV, per germline (reference sequence). The CDR3 loop is CASRQTGGNQPQHF. The DNA for the CDR3 is TGTGCCAGCAGGCAGACAGGGGGCAATCAGCCCCAGCATTTT.

The chain recombines TRBV30 with TRBJ2-7; 12 bases agree with TRBD2. There are 13 residues in the CDR3. The trim removed 4 bases at V and 5 bases at J, leaving 3 bases unmatched. Germline assignment: CDR1 GTSNPN and CDR2 SVGIG (reference sequence). The CDR3 DNA follows: TGTGCCTGGACTAGCGGGGGGGCGGACGAGCAGTACTTC. Translated: CAWTSGGADEQYF. The variable domain in full, with the rest retrieved from reference TRBV30 and TRBJ2-7, is SQTIHQWPATLVQPVGSPLSLECTVEGTSNPNLYWYRQAAGRGLQLLFYSVGIGQISSEVPQNLSASRPQDRQFILSSKKLLLSDSGFYLCAWTSGGADEQYFGPGTRLTVT.